The present entry profiles one T cell receptor beta chain with its context. This entry is derived from a study of blood T cell repertoires in COVID-19. CDR3 length equals 16 residues. V was pared by 0 bases and J by 0 bases, with 4 bases of the junction left unmatched. Germline loops: CDR1 SGHRS, CDR2 YFSETQ. Residents of about two dozen US areas, aged about 18 to 95 years, made up the participants. Here immunoSEQ multiplex PCR was the method, and the copy in TCRdb shows in-frame clones only, minus some. The repertoire holds approximately 270,000 clones, with roughly 91% as singletons. Sequencing was done on a sample of PBMCs or T cells enriched from blood (not recorded which). The receptor was derived from an older woman who had recovered from COVID-19. This chain connects TRBV5-1 to TRBJ2-7; 9 bases fit TRBD2. The CDR3 coding sequence is TGCGCCAGCAGCTTGGCCGCGGGACTAGCCTCCTACGAGCAGTACTTC. Its translation is CASSLAAGLASYEQYF.